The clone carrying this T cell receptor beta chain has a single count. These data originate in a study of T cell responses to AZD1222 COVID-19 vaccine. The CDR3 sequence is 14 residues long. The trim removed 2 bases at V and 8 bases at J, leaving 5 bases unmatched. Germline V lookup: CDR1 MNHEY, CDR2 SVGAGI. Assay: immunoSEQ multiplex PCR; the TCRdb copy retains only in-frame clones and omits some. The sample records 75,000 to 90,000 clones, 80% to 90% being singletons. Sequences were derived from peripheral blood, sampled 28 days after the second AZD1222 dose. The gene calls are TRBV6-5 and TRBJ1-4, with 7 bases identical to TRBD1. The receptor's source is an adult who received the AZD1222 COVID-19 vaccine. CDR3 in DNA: TGTGCCAGCAGTTACGAGGGGGCTCGGGAAAAACTGTTTTTT. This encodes CASSYEGAREKLFF.